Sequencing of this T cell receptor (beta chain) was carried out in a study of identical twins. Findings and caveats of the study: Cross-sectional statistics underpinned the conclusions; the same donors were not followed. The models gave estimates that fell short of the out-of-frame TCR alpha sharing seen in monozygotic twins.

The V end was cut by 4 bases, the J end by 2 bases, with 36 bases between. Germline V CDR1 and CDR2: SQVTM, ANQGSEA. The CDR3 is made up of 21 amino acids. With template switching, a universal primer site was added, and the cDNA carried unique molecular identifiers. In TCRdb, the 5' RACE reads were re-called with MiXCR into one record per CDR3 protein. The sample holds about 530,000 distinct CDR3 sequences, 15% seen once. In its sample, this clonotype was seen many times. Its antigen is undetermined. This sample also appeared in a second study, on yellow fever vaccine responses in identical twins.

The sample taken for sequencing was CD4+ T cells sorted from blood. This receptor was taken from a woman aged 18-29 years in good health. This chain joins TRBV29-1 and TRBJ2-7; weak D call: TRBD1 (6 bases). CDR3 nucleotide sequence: TGCAGCGTTGGCCCCCCCATTAACAGGGTTAGTGGTCTATCAGACCCCTACGAGCAGTACTTC. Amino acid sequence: CSVGPPINRVSGLSDPYEQYF.